This T cell receptor beta chain comes out of a study of beta chain features in type 1 diabetes. Whole-study findings and limits: In these data, an HLA type influence on TCRB rearrangement remained unresolved. Researchers report that Type 1 diabetes patients had moderately but significantly shorter TCRB CDR3s across all four CD4+ subsets.

The whole isolated RNA underwent reverse transcription, so sequencing captured expressed TCRB transcripts. Only in-frame clones appear in the TCRdb table, and some are missing; sequencing was by immunoSEQ multiplex PCR. Among approximately 26,000 clones listed, 65% were seen once. Germline CDR1 and CDR2: MNHNS and SASEGT. With 4 bases clipped from V and 4 bases from J, the junction kept 4 bases outside the gene matches. The CDR3 contains 14 residues. This clone was observed a handful of times. What it binds is not known. Sequenced input: Tregs from blood. This receptor was taken from a woman aged 25 to 39 with type 1 diabetes. The genes are TRBV6-1 and TRBJ2-3, with 8 bases lining up with TRBD2. CDR3 sequence reads: CASSVTSVPDTQYF. The DNA of the CDR3 is TGTGCCAGCAGTGTGACTAGCGTTCCAGATACGCAGTATTTT.